This TCR beta chain was identified in a study of CD8+ T cells in alopecia areata. RNA extraction was followed by reverse transcription into cDNA, which acted as the sequencing template. Produced via immunoSEQ multiplex PCR; TCRdb's table is partial and in-frame only. The table includes some 130,000 clones, about 46% detected once. Trimming took 7 bases from V and 9 from J; bases not matched to a gene: 11. Germline V gives CDR1 MNHEY, CDR2 SMNVEV (reference sequence). CDR3 length: 14 amino acids. The sequencing here drew on CD8+ T cells sorted from blood, taken at week 0. This sequence was found in a human donor with alopecia areata. J is TRBJ2-1 and V is TRBV27; 8 nucleotides line up with TRBD2. This CDR3 reads CASTTGLVNGEQFF. The CDR3 DNA reads TGTGCCAGCACTACGGGACTAGTTAATGGTGAGCAGTTCTTC.